What follows is one TCR beta chain and its context. The entry originates in a study of T cell changes during pregnancy in multiple sclerosis. The repertoire was sequenced with immunoSEQ multiplex PCR; TCRdb's copy has only in-frame clones and lacks some. The sample lists over 55,000 clones, about 89% occurring once. The germline V gene encodes CDR1 SNHLY and CDR2 FYNNEI. The V gene lost 2 bases and the J gene lost 5 bases, with 19 bases spanning the gap. This CDR3 contains 16 residues. The starting material was peripheral blood, obtained in the first trimester of pregnancy. This receptor was identified in a female donor with multiple sclerosis, enrolled in a pregnancy study. This chain joins TRBV2 and TRBJ2-7, with a tentative D call TRBD1 (6 bases). CDR3 nucleotides: TGTGCCAGCAGTGAAAGGGGGTACCGAGATCGGGACGAGCAGTACTTC. It encodes CASSERGYRDRDEQYF.